This T cell receptor beta chain was sequenced during a study of T cell repertoires in cytomegalovirus infection. A single record per CDR3 protein comes from TCRdb applying MiXCR to the reads. The sample consists of approximately 240,000 distinct CDR3 sequences, more than 9% of them appearing once. This clonotype was picked up a small number of times. Trimming stripped 0 bases from V and 2 bases from J, with 8 bases between. The CDR3 is 15 residues long. Germline V CDR1 and CDR2: LGHNA, YSLEER. This sequence originates from a human donor in good health (CMV status not recorded). Some clones in this sample may be carry-over from other donors' samples. The rearrangement uses TRBV4-3 and TRBJ2-4; a possible D gene is TRBD2 (6 bases). Source material: PBMCs. CDR3 protein: CASSQEAGPKNIQYF. As DNA, the CDR3 is TGCGCCAGCAGCCAAGAGGCGGGGCCCAAAAACATTCAGTACTTC.